A selection of T cell receptor beta chains follows, all from one sample in a study of blood T cells in healthy people across ages. TCRdb used MiXCR to reprocess the 5' RACE reads, holding one entry per CDR3 protein. The sample includes about 1.4 million distinct CDR3 sequences, 59% of them seen just once. Specimen: blood. The origin of the receptors is a man aged 18 to 30 in good health. CDR3s include the opening cysteine and the closing phenylalanine or tryptophan. A D gene is named only where the DNA matches it firmly. Clone size is shown for a subset of rows, as once, few, many or a class of expanded clone.

J gene	V gene	CDR3 length	clone size	D gene	CDR3 protein	CDR3 DNA
TRBJ2-7	TRBV27	16	few	NA	CASSLLTGSHSNEQYF	TGTGCCAGCAGTTTATTGACAGGCTCGCACTCGAACGAGCAGTACTTC
TRBJ2-5	TRBV7-8	15	NA	NA	CASSLGLRAQETQYF	TGTGCCAGCAGCTTAGGGCTCAGGGCACAAGAGACCCAGTACTTC
TRBJ2-3	TRBV21-1	16	NA	NA	CASSKKLALNTDTQYF	TGTGCCAGCAGCAAGAAGCTAGCCCTGAACACAGATACGCAGTATTTT
TRBJ2-7	TRBV6-2/TRBV6-3	16	NA	NA	CASRVGLLALSYEQYF	TGTGCCAGCAGAGTGGGACTTCTGGCACTCTCCTACGAGCAGTACTTC
TRBJ1-6	TRBV12-3/TRBV12-4	12	few	NA	CASSRGDSPLHF	TGTGCCAGCAGTCGGGGGGATTCACCCCTCCACTTT
TRBJ2-7	TRBV27	15	few	NA	CASSSLMERGGEQYF	TGTGCCAGCAGTTCTTTGATGGAGAGGGGTGGTGAGCAGTACTTC
TRBJ2-7	TRBV29-1	13	NA	NA	CSVEGSATYEQYF	TGCAGCGTTGAAGGATCTGCCACCTACGAGCAGTACTTC
TRBJ2-7	TRBV10-3	14	few	TRBD2	CAISETGTSVEQYF	TGTGCCATCAGTGAAACCGGGACTAGCGTCGAGCAGTACTTC
TRBJ2-3	TRBV12-3/TRBV12-4	13	NA	NA	CANSGFSTDTQYF	TGTGCCAACAGCGGGTTTAGCACAGATACGCAGTATTTT
TRBJ2-7	TRBV20-1	14	NA	NA	CSARGQVSYNEQYF	TGCAGTGCTAGAGGACAGGTATCCTACAATGAGCAGTACTTC
TRBJ2-2	TRBV9	13	NA	NA	CASQGRNTGELFF	TGTGCCAGCCAGGGTCGTAACACCGGGGAGCTGTTTTTT
TRBJ2-7	TRBV7-6	14	NA	NA	CASSLARGTYEQYF	TGTGCCAGCAGCTTAGCGCGCGGAACCTACGAGCAGTACTTC
TRBJ1-2	TRBV9	13	few	TRBD1	CASSGGQGNGYTF	TGTGCCAGCAGCGGGGGACAGGGGAATGGCTACACCTTC
TRBJ2-7	TRBV5-1	16	NA	NA	CASSFRGVGERAEQYF	TGCGCCAGCAGCTTTCGAGGTGTGGGAGAGCGGGCCGAGCAGTACTTC
TRBJ1-5	TRBV7-2	12	many	NA	CASSQPNQPQHF	TGTGCCAGCAGCCAGCCCAACCAGCCCCAGCATTTT
TRBJ1-2	TRBV29-1	11	NA	NA	CSAEAGYGYTF	TGCAGCGCGGAAGCAGGCTATGGCTACACCTTC
TRBJ2-7	TRBV6-5	14	few	TRBD1	CASSYRTGAYEQYF	TGTGCCAGCAGTTACCGGACAGGGGCCTACGAGCAGTACTTC
TRBJ2-1	TRBV6-6	16	NA	TRBD1	CASSPESGQGYNEQFF	TGTGCCAGCAGTCCAGAGTCGGGACAGGGCTACAATGAGCAGTTCTTC
TRBJ2-1	TRBV4-1	14	once	NA	CASSPSSDPNEQFF	TGCGCCAGCAGCCCCTCCTCGGATCCCAATGAGCAGTTCTTC
TRBJ2-5	TRBV5-1	15	NA	NA	CASSLGRLSQETQYF	TGCGCCAGCAGCTTGGGGAGACTCAGTCAAGAGACCCAGTACTTC
TRBJ2-1	TRBV4-3	14	NA	NA	CASSQDNSDNEQFF	TGCGCCAGCAGCCAAGATAACAGCGACAATGAGCAGTTCTTC
TRBJ2-1	TRBV27	20	NA	TRBD2	CASSLFRMELSGSSYNEQFF	TGTGCCAGCAGTTTATTCAGGATGGAACTAAGCGGGAGCTCCTACAATGAGCAGTTCTTC
TRBJ1-1	TRBV11-2	13	many	NA	CASSSDLNTEAFF	TGTGCCAGCAGCTCAGATCTGAACACTGAAGCTTTCTTT
TRBJ2-3	TRBV9	13	NA	NA	CASSVVRPDTQYF	TGTGCCAGCAGCGTAGTCAGACCCGATACGCAGTATTTT
TRBJ2-1	TRBV4-3	17	NA	NA	CASSQDLSTTTYNEQFF	TGCGCCAGCAGCCAAGATCTAAGCACGACTACTTACAATGAGCAGTTCTTC
TRBJ2-1	TRBV5-1	16	NA	TRBD1	CASSSYSGQGLNEQFF	TGCGCCAGCAGCTCTTACTCGGGACAGGGGCTCAATGAGCAGTTCTTC
TRBJ1-2	TRBV12-3/TRBV12-4	14	few	NA	CASSLGDLTYGYTF	TGTGCCAGCAGTTTAGGGGACCTCACCTATGGCTACACCTTC
TRBJ1-2	TRBV4-1	17	NA	TRBD1	CASSQDRTGDLWDGYTF	TGCGCCAGCAGCCAAGATAGGACAGGGGATTTGTGGGATGGCTACACCTTC
TRBJ1-6	TRBV6-6	16	NA	TRBD1	CASRQEPGTANSPLHF	TGTGCCAGCAGACAGGAGCCCGGGACAGCGAATTCACCCCTCCACTTT
TRBJ2-7	TRBV6-6	12	NA	NA	CASSYPDYEQYF	TGTGCCAGCAGTTACCCTGACTACGAGCAGTACTTT
TRBJ2-1	TRBV27	14	NA	NA	CASSLRIGGPGQFF	TGTGCCAGCAGTTTGAGGATTGGGGGACCGGGGCAGTTCTTC
TRBJ2-5	TRBV18	17	NA	NA	CASSPLRRQGQQETQYF	TGTGCCAGCTCACCATTACGCCGGCAGGGTCAACAAGAGACCCAGTACTTC
TRBJ2-1	TRBV5-1	15	NA	NA	CASSPTLNSYNEQFF	TGCGCCAGCAGCCCGACTTTAAACTCCTACAATGAGCAGTTCTTC
TRBJ2-5	TRBV29-1	13	few	TRBD2	CSVNHGGGETQYF	TGCAGCGTCAACCATGGGGGGGGAGAGACCCAGTACTTC
TRBJ2-5	TRBV25-1	10	few	NA	CASSQGAQYF	TGTGCCAGCAGCCAGGGTGCCCAGTACTTC
TRBJ2-1	TRBV5-1	16	NA	TRBD2	CVSSLGTSGDYNEQFF	TGCGTCAGCAGCTTGGGGACTAGCGGAGACTACAATGAGCAGTTCTTC
TRBJ1-4	TRBV4-1	13	few	NA	CASSQGVFEKLFF	TGCGCCAGCAGCCAAGGAGTCTTTGAAAAACTGTTTTTT
TRBJ2-5	TRBV28	14	NA	TRBD2	CASSLVGRGETQYF	TGTGCCAGCAGTTTGGTTGGGAGGGGCGAGACCCAGTACTTC
TRBJ2-3	TRBV2	22	NA	TRBD2	CASSDWSGHKPSGTYPSDTQYF	TGTGCCAGCAGTGACTGGAGTGGACATAAACCTAGCGGGACCTACCCCTCGGATACGCAGTATTTT
TRBJ2-3	TRBV15	12	NA	NA	CATSRTSDTQYF	TGTGCCACCAGCAGAACTTCAGATACGCAGTATTTT
TRBJ1-2	TRBV7-9	13	NA	NA	CASSVSGFYGYTF	TGTGCCAGCAGCGTTTCTGGCTTCTATGGCTACACCTTC
TRBJ2-7	TRBV5-1	14	NA	TRBD1	CASSARTGIPEQYF	TGCGCCAGCAGCGCGAGGACAGGGATCCCCGAGCAGTACTTC
TRBJ2-3	TRBV7-2	16	NA	NA	CASSPSAFANTDTQYF	TGTGCCAGCAGCCCCTCCGCCTTCGCAAACACAGATACGCAGTATTTT
TRBJ1-1	TRBV7-9	11	NA	NA	CASDPNAEAFF	TGTGCCAGTGACCCTAACGCTGAAGCTTTCTTT
TRBJ2-6	TRBV9	17	NA	NA	CASSTRTAYSGANVLTF	TGTGCCAGCAGCACCAGGACAGCTTACTCTGGGGCCAACGTCCTGACTTTC
TRBJ1-4	TRBV11-2	14	few	TRBD1	CASSPGQANEKLFF	TGTGCCAGCAGCCCGGGACAGGCTAATGAAAAACTGTTTTTT
TRBJ2-1	TRBV20-1	21	NA	TRBD2	CSARDPLQLAGGSSSYNEQFF	TGCAGTGCTAGAGATCCCCTTCAACTAGCGGGGGGGTCTAGCTCCTACAATGAGCAGTTCTTC
TRBJ2-3	TRBV15	11	once	NA	CATGWSDTQYF	TGTGCCACCGGATGGTCGGATACGCAGTATTTT
TRBJ1-6	TRBV6-6	17	once	TRBD1	CASSYLPGTEGRSPLHF	TGTGCCAGCAGTTACCTCCCCGGGACAGAGGGACGATCACCCCTCCACTTT
TRBJ1-2	TRBV29-1	13	NA	TRBD1	CSAGQGVGYGYTF	TGCAGCGCTGGACAGGGCGTCGGGTATGGCTACACCTTC
TRBJ1-2	TRBV2	12	NA	NA	CASSEQGGGYTF	TGTGCCAGCAGTGAACAGGGTGGAGGCTACACCTTC
TRBJ1-6	TRBV4-1	15	NA	NA	CASRQPGLKDSPLHF	TGCGCCAGCAGGCAACCGGGACTGAAAGATTCACCCCTCCACTTT
TRBJ2-1	TRBV20-1	13	once	TRBD1	CSASTGGFNEQFF	TGCAGTGCCTCGACAGGGGGCTTTAATGAGCAGTTCTTC
TRBJ1-1	TRBV4-1	14	NA	NA	CASSQAPRQAEAFF	TGCGCCAGCAGCCAAGCCCCGCGGCAGGCTGAAGCTTTCTTT
TRBJ2-1	TRBV7-2	15	NA	NA	CASSSGPGVNNEQFF	TGTGCCAGCAGCTCTGGTCCGGGGGTAAACAATGAGCAGTTCTTC